The clone carrying this T cell receptor beta chain was recorded only once. Its antigen remains unknown. The data originate from a study of cytomegalovirus exposure and HLA in healthy donors. Findings of the study overall: The majority of TCR sequences were rare, yet some public TCRs appeared in many donors.

In the PCR, 60 Vbeta and 13 Jbeta primers were used. The method was immunoSEQ multiplex PCR; TCRdb's version includes in-frame clones alone and lacks a portion of them. This table holds roughly 90,000 clones, about four fifths found once. This clonotype was sampled from a man between 25 and 39 years old in good health and CMV-seropositive. The specimen was PBMCs.

The CDR3 loop reads CASSQEDFPSGSYNEQFF. CDR3 bases: TGTGCCAGCAGCCAAGAAGACTTCCCTAGCGGAAGCTACAATGAGCAGTTCTTC. The rearrangement joins TRBV14 to TRBJ2-1; TRBD2 matches 7 bases. The CDR3 runs to 18 residues. J was trimmed by 3 bases and V by 0 bases; bases with no gene match: 11. The V gene's germline CDR1 is SGHDN and CDR2 FVKESK.